One TCR beta chain is described in this entry. Its antigen is still unknown. The data belong to a study of early T cells in non-severe SARS-CoV-2 infection. Turning to the study itself: The study sequenced bulk RNA from unsorted whole blood, with chains unpaired. General study results and limits: Database matching using VDJdb favored anti-spike CD8 responses, with private and CD4 specificities left missing.

Unique molecular identifiers (one per individual cDNA molecule) were attached. TCRdb reprocessed the 5' RACE reads via MiXCR and lists one record per CDR3 protein. The sample yields 50,000 to 65,000 distinct CDR3 sequences, 10% to 15% seen once. Sequencing was carried out using whole blood. The sequence was collected from an adult who was a healthcare worker with PCR-confirmed SARS-CoV-2 infection or an uninfected control (not recorded which).

The CDR3 region is CASSEGTSDLGELFF. In DNA, the CDR3 is TGTGCCAGCAGTGAAGGGACTAGCGACCTCGGGGAGCTGTTTTTT. The V and J genes are TRBV6-1 and TRBJ2-2, with TRBD2 matching 9 bases. J was trimmed by 7 bases and V by 1 base; bases with no gene match: 4. The CDR3 length is 15 residues. Germline V gene data show CDR1 as MNHNS and CDR2 as SASEGT.